The next 13 T cell receptor beta chains were all read from a single sample in a study of early T cells in non-severe SARS-CoV-2 infection. TCRdb reanalysed the 5' RACE reads using MiXCR and keeps one entry per CDR3 protein. The table has more than 50,000 distinct CDR3 sequences, around 13% seen once. Here the sequenced sample was whole blood, taken at baseline. The receptor set was obtained from an adult who was a healthcare worker with PCR-confirmed SARS-CoV-2 infection or an uninfected control (not recorded which).

V and J are TRBV7-2 and TRBJ2-7, with 7 bases aligning to TRBD2. This CDR3 has 13 residues. After removal of 4 bases from V and 13 bases from J, the junction contained 13 bases not matched to a gene. Per germline, CDR1 SGHTA and CDR2 FQGNSA. CDR3 in amino acids: CASSSRPGLLTYF. The CDR3 nucleotides read TGTGCCAGCAGCTCCCGACCGGGACTACTTACATACTTC.

This chain uses TRBV5-5 with TRBJ2-1; D may be TRBD1 or TRBD2 (5 bases each). V was clipped by 5 bases and J by 0 bases, with 15 bases between them. The CDR3 covers 16 residues. Germline lookup yields CDR1 SGHKS and CDR2 YYEKEE (reference sequence). The DNA of the CDR3 is TGTGCCAGCAGGAAAACCGGGGACGCCTCCTACAATGAGCAGTTCTTC. Encoded protein: CASRKTGDASYNEQFF.

This clonotype was recorded a few times. The chain couples TRBV27 to TRBJ2-7, with TRBD1 identical over 9 bases. The V gene's germline CDR1 is MNHEY and CDR2 SMNVEV (reference sequence). This CDR3 is built from 14 residues. V trimming: 5 bases; J trimming: 7 bases; junction bases outside the gene matches: 9. The CDR3 loop is CASSLGQGPLEQYF. CDR3 coding DNA: TGTGCCAGCAGTCTGGGACAGGGCCCCTTGGAGCAGTACTTC.

This chain connects TRBV29-1 to TRBJ2-7; 7 bases are shared with TRBD1. CDR3 size: 12 residues. CDR1 is SQVTM and CDR2 is ANQGSEA in the germline V gene. Losses at the gene ends were 4 bases for V and 2 bases for J; bases not matched to a gene: 2. In nucleotides, the CDR3 is TGCAGCGTTGGGGACAGCCCCTACGAGCAGTACTTC. Translated: CSVGDSPYEQYF.

The J gene is TRBJ2-1, the V gene TRBV6-2 or TRBV6-3; 14 nucleotides agree with TRBD2. CDR1 is MNHEY, CDR2 SVGEGT, per germline. The CDR3 has 20 residues. The J segment lost 7 bases and the V segment lost 5 bases, leaving 19 bases of the junction unmatched. CDR3 DNA sequence: TGTGCCAGCAGTCTCATGGGTATCCCGGGACTAGCGGGAGTTGTTAATGAGCAGTTCTTC. Translation: CASSLMGIPGLAGVVNEQFF.

The chain joins TRBV5-1 to TRBJ2-7; D unresolved. This CDR3 comprises 13 residues. Germline CDR1 is SGHRS and CDR2 is YFSETQ. V lost 1 base and J lost 0, with 5 bases in between. The CDR3 nucleotides are TGCGCCAGCAGCTTGTATAACTCCTACGAGCAGTACTTC. Its translation is CASSLYNSYEQYF.

This clonotype was observed a few times. The J gene is TRBJ2-2, the V gene TRBV7-9; tentatively, D is TRBD1 (6 bases). Looked up from germline, CDR1 is SEHNR and CDR2 is FQNEAQ (reference sequence). The V gene lost 5 bases and the J gene lost 1 base, with 11 bases spanning the gap. CDR3 length equals 15 residues. CDR3 amino acids: CASSLQGLNTGELFF. The CDR3 DNA reads as TGTGCCAGCAGCCTACAGGGATTGAACACCGGGGAGCTGTTTTTT.

This clonotype has just a few counts. This chain connects TRBV4-2 to TRBJ2-7; tentative D call: TRBD2 (5 bases). CDR1 is LGHNA, CDR2 YNFKEQ, per germline. This CDR3 has 17 amino acids. The ends were cut back, 0 bases at V and 7 bases at J, with 22 bases in the middle. The CDR3 nucleotides are TGTGCCAGCAGCCAAGAAGGGCCGTGGGCAGCGGTGGAAGAGCAGTACTTC. It specifies CASSQEGPWAAVEEQYF.

This clonotype was counted at least ten times. J is TRBJ2-3 and V is TRBV29-1, with D tentatively TRBD2 (6 bases). Germline CDR1 and CDR2: SQVTM and ANQGSEA. Trimming stripped 4 bases from V and 1 base from J, with 15 bases between. The length of the CDR3 is 15 residues. CDR3 sequence reads: CSVGGRTRGTDTQYF. CDR3 nucleotides: TGCAGCGTTGGTGGGAGGACTCGGGGCACAGATACGCAGTATTTT.

This clonotype qualifies as medium-sized (0.01 to 0.1%). The chain combines TRBV6-6 with TRBJ1-2; D is unclear. Trimming shortened V by 2 bases and J by 2 bases, and 12 bases separated the two germline ends. Germline V gene data show CDR1 as MNHNY and CDR2 as SVGAGI (reference sequence). The CDR3 extends over 15 amino acids. The CDR3 coding sequence is TGTGCCAGCAGTTACGATGGACTTGGAAACTATGGCTACACCTTC. Residues: CASSYDGLGNYGYTF.

This clonotype was seen a few times. This rearrangement joins TRBV7-8 to TRBJ2-3; 8 positions agree with TRBD2. After removal of 3 bases from V and 0 bases from J, the junction contained 8 bases not matched to a gene. The CDR3 loop spans 17 amino acids. The germline CDR1 and CDR2 sequences are SGHVS and FQNEAQ. CDR3: CASSFWTSSSSTDTQYF. CDR3 sequence (DNA): TGTGCCAGCAGCTTTTGGACTAGCAGCTCTAGCACAGATACGCAGTATTTT.

This clonotype came up many times. The chain has TRBV7-8 and TRBJ1-4; 8 bases agree with TRBD1. The CDR3 has 15 amino acids. The trim removed 5 bases at V and 2 bases at J, leaving 4 bases unmatched. Germline lookup yields CDR1 SGHVS and CDR2 FQNEAQ. The CDR3 loop is CASSPDRATNEKLFF. The CDR3 bases are TGTGCCAGCAGCCCGGACAGGGCCACTAATGAAAAACTGTTTTTT.

The V call is TRBV27, the J call TRBJ2-7; 8 nucleotides agree with TRBD1. CDR1 MNHEY and CDR2 SMNVEV come from the germline V gene (reference sequence). The junction had 4 bases not matched to a gene; V was cut back by 3 bases and J by 0 bases. CDR3 length: 15 residues. The DNA of the CDR3 is TGTGCCAGCAGTTTCAGGGGGCTGGGCTCCTACGAGCAGTACTTC. Its translation is CASSFRGLGSYEQYF.